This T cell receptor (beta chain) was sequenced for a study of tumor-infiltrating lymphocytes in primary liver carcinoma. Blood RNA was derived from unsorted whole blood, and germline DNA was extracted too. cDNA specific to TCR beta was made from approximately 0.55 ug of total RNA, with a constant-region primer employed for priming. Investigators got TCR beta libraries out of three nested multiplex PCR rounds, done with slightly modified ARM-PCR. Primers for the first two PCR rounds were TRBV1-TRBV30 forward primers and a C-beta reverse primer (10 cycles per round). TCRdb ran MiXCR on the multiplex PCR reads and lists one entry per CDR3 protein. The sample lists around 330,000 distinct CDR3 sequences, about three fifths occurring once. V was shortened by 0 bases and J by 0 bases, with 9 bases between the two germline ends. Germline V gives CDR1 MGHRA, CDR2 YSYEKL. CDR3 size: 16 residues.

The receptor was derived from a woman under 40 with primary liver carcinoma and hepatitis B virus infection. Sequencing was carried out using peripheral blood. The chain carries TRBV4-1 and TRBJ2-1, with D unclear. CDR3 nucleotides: TGCGCCAGCAGCCAAGATTTAGTGCGCTCCTACAATGAGCAGTTCTTC. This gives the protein CASSQDLVRSYNEQFF.